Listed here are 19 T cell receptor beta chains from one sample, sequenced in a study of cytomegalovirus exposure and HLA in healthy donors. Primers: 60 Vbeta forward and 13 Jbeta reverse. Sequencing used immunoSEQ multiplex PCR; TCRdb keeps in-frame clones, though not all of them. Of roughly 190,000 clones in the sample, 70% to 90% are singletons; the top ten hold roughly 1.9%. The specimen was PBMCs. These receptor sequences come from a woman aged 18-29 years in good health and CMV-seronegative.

The CDR3 sequence: CASSRAAGPLYEQYF. In nucleotides, the CDR3 is TGTGCCAGCTCACGGGCGGCGGGGCCCTTATACGAGCAGTACTTC. The chain joins TRBV18 to TRBJ2-7; perhaps TRBD2 as D (6 bases). The CDR3 totals 15 residues. V was cut by 4 bases and J by 4 bases, with 17 bases left in between. Germline V lookup: CDR1 KGHSH, CDR2 LQKENI.

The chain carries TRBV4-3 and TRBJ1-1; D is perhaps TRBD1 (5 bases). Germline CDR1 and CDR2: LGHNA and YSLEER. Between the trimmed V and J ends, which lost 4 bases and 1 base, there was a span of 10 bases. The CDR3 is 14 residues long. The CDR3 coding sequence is TGCGCCAGCAGCCCAGGGTGGGGGAACACTGAAGCTTTCTTT. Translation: CASSPGWGNTEAFF.

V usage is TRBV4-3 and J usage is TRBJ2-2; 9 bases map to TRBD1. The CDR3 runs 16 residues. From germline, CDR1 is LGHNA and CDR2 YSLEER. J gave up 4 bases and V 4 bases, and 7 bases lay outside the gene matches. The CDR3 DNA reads TGCGCCAGCAGCCTCGGACAGGGGTCCGTCACCGGGGAGCTGTTTTTT. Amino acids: CASSLGQGSVTGELFF.

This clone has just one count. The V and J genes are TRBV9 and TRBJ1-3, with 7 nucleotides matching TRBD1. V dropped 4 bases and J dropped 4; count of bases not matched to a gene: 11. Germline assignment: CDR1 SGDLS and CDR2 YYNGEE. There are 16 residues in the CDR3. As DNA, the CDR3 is TGTGCCAGCAGCATCAACCTCGGGACAGAGGGAAACACCATATATTTT. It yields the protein CASSINLGTEGNTIYF.

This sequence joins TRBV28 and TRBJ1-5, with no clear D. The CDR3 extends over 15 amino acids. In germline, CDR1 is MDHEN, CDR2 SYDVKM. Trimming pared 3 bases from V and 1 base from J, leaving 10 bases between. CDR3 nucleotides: TGTGCCAGCAGTTTTTTACCGGGAAGCAATCAGCCCCAGCATTTT. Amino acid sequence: CASSFLPGSNQPQHF.

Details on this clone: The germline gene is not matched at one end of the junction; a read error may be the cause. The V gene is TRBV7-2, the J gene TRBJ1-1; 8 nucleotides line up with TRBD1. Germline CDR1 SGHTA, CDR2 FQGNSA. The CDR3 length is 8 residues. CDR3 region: CAPSGQDF. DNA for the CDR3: TGTGCCCCCTCGGGACAGGACTTT.

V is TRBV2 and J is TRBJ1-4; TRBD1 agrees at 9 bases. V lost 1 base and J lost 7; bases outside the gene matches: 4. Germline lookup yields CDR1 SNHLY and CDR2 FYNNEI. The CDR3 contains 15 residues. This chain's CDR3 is CASSEGGTGSEKLFF. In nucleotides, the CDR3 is TGTGCCAGCAGTGAAGGTGGGACAGGGAGTGAAAAACTGTTTTTT. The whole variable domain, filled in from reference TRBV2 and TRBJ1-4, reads EPEVTQTPSHQVTQMGQEVILRCVPISNHLYFYWYRQILGQKVEFLVSFYNNEISEKSEIFDDQFSVERPDGSNFTLKIRSTKLEDSAMYFCASSEGGTGSEKLFFGSGTQLSVL.

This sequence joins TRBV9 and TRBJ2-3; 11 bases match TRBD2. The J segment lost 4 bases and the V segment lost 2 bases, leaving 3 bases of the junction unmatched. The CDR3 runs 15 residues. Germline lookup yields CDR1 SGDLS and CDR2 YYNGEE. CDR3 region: CASSVSGGAPDTQYF. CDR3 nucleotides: TGTGCCAGCAGCGTTAGCGGGGGGGCCCCAGATACGCAGTATTTT.

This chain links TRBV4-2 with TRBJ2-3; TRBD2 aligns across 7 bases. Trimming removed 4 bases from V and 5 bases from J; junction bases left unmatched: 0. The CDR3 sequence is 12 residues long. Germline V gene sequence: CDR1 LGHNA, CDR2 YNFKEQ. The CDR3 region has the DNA TGTGCCAGCAGCCCTAGCGGAGATACGCAGTATTTT. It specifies CASSPSGDTQYF.

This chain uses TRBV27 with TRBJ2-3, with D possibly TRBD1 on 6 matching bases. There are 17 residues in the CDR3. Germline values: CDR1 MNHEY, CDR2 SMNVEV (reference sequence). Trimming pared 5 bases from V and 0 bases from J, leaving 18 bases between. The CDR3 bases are TGTGCCAGCAGTCCCGACCGGGACACCACTAGCACAGATACGCAGTATTTT. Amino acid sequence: CASSPDRDTTSTDTQYF.

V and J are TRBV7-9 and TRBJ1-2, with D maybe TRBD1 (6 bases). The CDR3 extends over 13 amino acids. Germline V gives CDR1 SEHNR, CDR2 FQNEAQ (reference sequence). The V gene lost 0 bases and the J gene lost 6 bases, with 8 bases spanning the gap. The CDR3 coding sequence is TGTGCCAGCAGCTTAGCCCCAGGGGATGGCTACACCTTC. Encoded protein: CASSLAPGDGYTF. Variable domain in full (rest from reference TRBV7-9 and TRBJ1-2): DTGVSQNPRHKITKRGQNVTFRCDPISEHNRLYWYRQTLGQGPEFLTYFQNEAQLEKSRLLSDRFSAERPKGSFSTLEIQRTEQGDSAMYLCASSLAPGDGYTFGSGTRLTVV.

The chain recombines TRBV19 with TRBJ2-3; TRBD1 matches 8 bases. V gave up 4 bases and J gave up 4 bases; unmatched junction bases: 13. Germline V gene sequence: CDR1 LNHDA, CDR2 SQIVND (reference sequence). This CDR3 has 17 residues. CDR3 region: CASSKGPDRGPPDTQYF. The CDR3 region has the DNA TGTGCCAGTAGTAAAGGGCCCGACAGGGGACCACCAGATACGCAGTATTTT. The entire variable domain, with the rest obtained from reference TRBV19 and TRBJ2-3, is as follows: DGGITQSPKYLFRKEGQNVTLSCEQNLNHDAMYWYRQDPGQGLRLIYYSQIVNDFQKGDIAEGYSVSREKKESFPLTVTSAQKNPTAFYLCASSKGPDRGPPDTQYFGPGTRLTVL.

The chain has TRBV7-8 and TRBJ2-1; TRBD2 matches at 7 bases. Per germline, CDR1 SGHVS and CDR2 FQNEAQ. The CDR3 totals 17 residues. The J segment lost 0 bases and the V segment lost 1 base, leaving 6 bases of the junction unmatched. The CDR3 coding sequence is TGTGCCAGCAGCTTAGGCCGGCGGGGGAGCTCCTACAATGAGCAGTTCTTC. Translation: CASSLGRRGSSYNEQFF.

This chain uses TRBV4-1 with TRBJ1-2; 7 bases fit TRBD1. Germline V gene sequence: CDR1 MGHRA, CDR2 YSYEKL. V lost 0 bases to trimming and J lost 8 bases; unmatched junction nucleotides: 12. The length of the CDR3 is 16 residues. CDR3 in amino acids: CASSQDWSRQGRGYTF. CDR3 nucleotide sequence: TGCGCCAGCAGCCAAGATTGGAGTCGACAGGGTCGAGGCTACACCTTC.

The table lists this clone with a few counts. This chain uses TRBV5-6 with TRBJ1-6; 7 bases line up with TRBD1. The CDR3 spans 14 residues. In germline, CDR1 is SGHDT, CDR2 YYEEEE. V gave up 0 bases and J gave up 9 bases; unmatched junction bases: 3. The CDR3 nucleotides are TGTGCCAGCAGCTTGGGACAGGGACGTTCACCCCTCCACTTT. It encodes CASSLGQGRSPLHF.

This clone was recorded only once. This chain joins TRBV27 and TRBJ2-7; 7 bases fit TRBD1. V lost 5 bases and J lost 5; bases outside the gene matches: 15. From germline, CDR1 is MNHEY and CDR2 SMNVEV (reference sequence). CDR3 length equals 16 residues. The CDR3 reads CASSPSTTRGRHEQYF. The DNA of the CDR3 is TGTGCCAGCAGTCCCTCAACGACGAGGGGGCGACACGAGCAGTACTTC.

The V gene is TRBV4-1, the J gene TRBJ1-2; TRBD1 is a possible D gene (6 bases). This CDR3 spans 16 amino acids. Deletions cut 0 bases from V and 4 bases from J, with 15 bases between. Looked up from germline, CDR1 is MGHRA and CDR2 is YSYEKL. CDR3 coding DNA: TGCGCCAGCAGCCAAGATCCTACAGGGCTTGGCTATGGCTACACCTTC. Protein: CASSQDPTGLGYGYTF.

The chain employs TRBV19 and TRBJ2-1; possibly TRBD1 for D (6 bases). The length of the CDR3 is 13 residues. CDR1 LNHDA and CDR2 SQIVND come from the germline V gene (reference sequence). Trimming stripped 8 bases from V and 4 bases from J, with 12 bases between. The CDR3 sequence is CASSPDSYNEQFF. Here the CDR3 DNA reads TGTGCCAGTTCTCCGGACAGTTACAATGAGCAGTTCTTC.

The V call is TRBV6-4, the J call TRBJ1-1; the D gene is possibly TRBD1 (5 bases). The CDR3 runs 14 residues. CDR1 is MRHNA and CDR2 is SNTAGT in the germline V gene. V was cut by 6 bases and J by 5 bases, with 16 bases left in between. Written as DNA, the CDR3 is TGTGCCAGCAGCCCGGAGGGGCCAGGGACTGAAGCTTTCTTT. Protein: CASSPEGPGTEAFF.